This T cell receptor (beta chain) was recorded in a study of cytomegalovirus exposure and HLA in healthy donors. The study's findings and limits: A list of around 150 TCR beta chains associated with cytomegalovirus was given.

This clone appeared a few times. Its antigen is not identified. The assay was immunoSEQ multiplex PCR, and TCRdb's table has in-frame clones only and misses some. The sample lists some 290,000 clones, around 90% occurring once. The germline gives CDR1 KGHSH, CDR2 LQKENI. This CDR3 contains 14 residues. The J segment lost 6 bases and the V segment lost 2 bases, leaving 4 bases of the junction unmatched. Sequenced material: PBMCs. This TCR was sampled from a man in his thirties or forties in good health and CMV-seronegative. V usage is TRBV18 and J usage is TRBJ1-2, with 9 bases identical to TRBD1. CDR3 in amino acids: CASSPTGGAHGYTF. The CDR3 nucleotides are TGTGCCAGCTCACCAACAGGGGGCGCCCATGGCTACACCTTC.